This T cell receptor beta chain originates from a study of T cell changes during pregnancy in multiple sclerosis. Germline assignment: CDR1 MNHEY and CDR2 SVGAGI. V was shortened by 0 bases and J by 1 base, with 7 bases between the two germline ends. There are 14 residues in the CDR3. Measured with immunoSEQ multiplex PCR; TCRdb has only the in-frame clones, and not every one. The sample contains over 100,000 clones, roughly 92% of which appear only once. Sequenced here: peripheral blood, sampled in the third trimester of pregnancy. The chain is built from TRBV6-5 and TRBJ2-7, with TRBD2 as a possible D gene (5 bases). This TCR came from a female donor with multiple sclerosis, enrolled in a pregnancy study. The CDR3 bases are TGTGCCAGCAGTTACTCGAGAGGGTCCTACGAGCAGTACTTC. Translation gives CASSYSRGSYEQYF.